The clone carrying this T cell receptor (beta chain) appeared many times. Its antigen remains unidentified. The data stem from a study of T-cell memory formation after mild COVID-19. Turning to the study itself: Largely donor-specific TCR clusters were found.

Whole-study results and caveats: Pre-infection memory showed some responding clones, and this suggested that cross-reactive memory joined.

The CDR3 has 17 residues. Germline assignment: CDR1 SGHTA and CDR2 FQGNSA. The V gene lost 2 bases and the J gene lost 6 bases, with 17 bases spanning the gap. The TCR alpha and TCR beta cDNA libraries, bearing sample barcodes and UMIs, were generated by 5'RACE using constant-segment primers. TCRdb fed the 5' RACE reads into MiXCR, producing one record per CDR3 protein. Here the sample spans over 450,000 distinct CDR3 sequences, around 21% being singletons. The sequencing input was PBMCs or a T cell subset sorted from them (not recorded which). This sequence joins TRBV7-2 and TRBJ1-6; the D gene is possibly TRBD1 (5 bases). This receptor was taken from an adult woman who had mild COVID-19 (a few samples of this study predate the infection). Cell type and time point are not known. DNA for the CDR3: TGTGCCAGCAGCTTAATCCCCGGGGGAGGTCCTAATTCACCCCTCCACTTT. It codes for CASSLIPGGGPNSPLHF.